The TCR beta chain described here comes from a study of response to subunit inactivated influenza vaccine. MiXCR, run by TCRdb on the RT-PCR reads, gives a single entry per CDR3 protein. The table has a few hundred thousand distinct CDR3 sequences, 11% seen once. CDR3 length: 13 residues. CDR1 is SGHTA, CDR2 FQGNSA, per germline. V shed 2 bases, J shed 8 bases, and the junction held 3 bases outside the gene matches. The data also belong to a second study, concerning T cells expressing NK-cell markers. That work adds: Beta-chain TCR cDNA was generated via 5'RACE template switching with UMIs.

The source material was PBMCs from blood, sampled on the day of vaccination. The V gene is TRBV7-2, the J gene TRBJ2-1; 7 bases match TRBD1. The receptor was derived from a man in his fifties who received an inactivated influenza vaccine. The DNA of the CDR3 is TGTGCCAGCAGCTTAAAGGGGGCTGATGAGCAGTTCTTC. Amino acids: CASSLKGADEQFF. The whole variable domain, filled in from reference TRBV7-2 and TRBJ2-1, reads GAGVSQSPSNKVTEKGKDVELRCDPISGHTALYWYRQSLGQGLEFLIYFQGNSAPDKSGLPSDRFSAERTGGSVSTLTIQRTQQEDSAVYLCASSLKGADEQFFGPGTRLTVL.